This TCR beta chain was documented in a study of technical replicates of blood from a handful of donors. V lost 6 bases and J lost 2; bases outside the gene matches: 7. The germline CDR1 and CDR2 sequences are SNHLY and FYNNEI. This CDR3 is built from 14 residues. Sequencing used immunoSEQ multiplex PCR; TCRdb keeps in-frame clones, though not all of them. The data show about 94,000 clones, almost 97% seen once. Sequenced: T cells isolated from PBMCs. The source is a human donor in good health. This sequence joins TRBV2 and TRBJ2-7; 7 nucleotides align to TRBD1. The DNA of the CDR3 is TGTGCCAGCAGCCGGGTCGGACAGGCCTACGAGCAGTACTTC. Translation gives CASSRVGQAYEQYF.